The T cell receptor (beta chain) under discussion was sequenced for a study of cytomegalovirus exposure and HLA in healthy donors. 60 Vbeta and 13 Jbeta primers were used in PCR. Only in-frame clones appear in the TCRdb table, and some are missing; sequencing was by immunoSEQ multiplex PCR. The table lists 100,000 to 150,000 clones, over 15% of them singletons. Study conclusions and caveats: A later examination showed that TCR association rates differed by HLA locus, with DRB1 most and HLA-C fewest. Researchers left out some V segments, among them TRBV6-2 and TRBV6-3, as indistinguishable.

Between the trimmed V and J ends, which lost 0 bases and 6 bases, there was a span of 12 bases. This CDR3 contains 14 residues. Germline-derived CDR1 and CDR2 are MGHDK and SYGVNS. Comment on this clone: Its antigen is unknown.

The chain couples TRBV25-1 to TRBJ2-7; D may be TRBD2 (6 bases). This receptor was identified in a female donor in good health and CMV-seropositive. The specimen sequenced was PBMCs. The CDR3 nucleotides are TGTGCCAGCAGTGAATATGGGTCGGAGGGCGAGCAGTACTTC. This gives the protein CASSEYGSEGEQYF.